Described below is a single TCR beta chain sequence and its context. The primer mix had 60 Vbeta and 13 Jbeta primers. Generated by immunoSEQ multiplex PCR, the TCRdb table keeps only in-frame clones and is missing some. The table for this sample gives approximately 120,000 clones. The data stem from a study of cytomegalovirus exposure and HLA in healthy donors. V was trimmed by 6 bases and J by 7 bases, leaving 13 bases between them. CDR3 length: 13 residues. CDR1 and CDR2 from the germline V gene are MNHEY and SMNVEV (reference sequence). Sequenced sample: PBMCs. The clonotype originates from a man younger than 35 in good health and CMV-seronegative. The gene calls are TRBV27 and TRBJ1-3, with TRBD1 as a possible D gene (6 bases). The CDR3 region is CASSLRGGNTIYF. The CDR3 DNA sequence: TGTGCCAGCAGCCTCAGGGGCGGGAACACCATATATTTT.